The entry below gives a single T cell receptor beta chain sequence along with its context. The trim removed 6 bases at V and 14 bases at J, leaving 14 bases unmatched. The CDR3 loop spans 13 amino acids. Germline CDR1 LGHDT, CDR2 YNNKEL (reference sequence). The sample originates from a study of blood T cell repertoires in COVID-19. Study details: Sources were T cells, B-cell-depleted T cells, or PBMCs; the material itself was cDNA or gDNA.

Study processing details: By means of reference gene primer amplification, nucleated cell counts were estimated. Repertoires were generated with immunoSEQ multiplex PCR, while TCRdb's copy carries only in-frame clones and drops some. V and J calls and clone size are copied from that table; D and trimming were computed from the DNA. The sample records some 67,000 clones, roughly 79% being singletons. Specimen: peripheral blood. The TCR was taken from a woman aged 60 to 75 with acute or convalescent COVID-19. The chain joins TRBV3-1 (or the pseudogene TRBV3-2) to TRBJ1-1; 8 nucleotides line up with TRBD1. As DNA, the CDR3 is TGTGCCAGCAGGGGGACAGGACTCCCAAAAGGATTCTTT. Encoded protein: CASRGTGLPKGFF.